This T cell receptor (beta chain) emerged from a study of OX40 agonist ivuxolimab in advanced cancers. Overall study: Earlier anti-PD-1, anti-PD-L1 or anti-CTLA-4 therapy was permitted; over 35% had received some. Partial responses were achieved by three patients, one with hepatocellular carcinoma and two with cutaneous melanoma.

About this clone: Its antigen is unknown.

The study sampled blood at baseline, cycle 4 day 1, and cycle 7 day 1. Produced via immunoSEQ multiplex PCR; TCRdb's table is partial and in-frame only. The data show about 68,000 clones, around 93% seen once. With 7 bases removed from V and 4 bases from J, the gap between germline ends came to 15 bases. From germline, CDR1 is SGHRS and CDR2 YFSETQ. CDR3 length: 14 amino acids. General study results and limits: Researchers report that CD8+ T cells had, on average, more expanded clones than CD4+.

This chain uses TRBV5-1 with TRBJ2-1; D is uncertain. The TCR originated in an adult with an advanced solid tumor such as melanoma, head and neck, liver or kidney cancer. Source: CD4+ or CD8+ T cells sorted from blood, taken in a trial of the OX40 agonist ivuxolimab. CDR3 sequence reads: CASRSGSGYNEQFF. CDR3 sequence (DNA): TGCGCCAGCCGCTCGGGCTCTGGATACAATGAGCAGTTCTTC.